This T cell receptor beta chain was profiled in a study of CD8+ T cells in alopecia areata. Regarding the study as a whole: There was only one nonresponder, so it was unclear how baseline CD8+ expansion relates to response.

Germline V gene data show CDR1 as SNHLY and CDR2 as FYNNEI. V lost 5 bases, J lost 5 bases, and 7 bases lay in between. The CDR3 is 12 amino acids. The treatment was: oral pan-JAK inhibitor, 5-10 mg twice daily. Extracted RNA was reverse transcribed into cDNA, the sequencing template. Sequencing used immunoSEQ multiplex PCR; TCRdb keeps in-frame clones, though not all of them. The sample records 130,000 to 150,000 clones, 80% to 90% being singletons. Note on this clone: What it recognizes is unknown.

The specimen was CD8+ T cells sorted from blood, collected at week 4, from a patient treated with tofacitinib. The TCR was taken from a human donor with alopecia areata. V gene TRBV2 combines with J gene TRBJ2-1; D remains unclear. This chain's CDR3 is CASSHANNEQFF. CDR3 DNA: TGTGCCAGCAGTCACGCAAACAATGAGCAGTTCTTC.